Described below is a single T cell receptor beta chain sequence and its context. Its antigen is not yet known. One base away there is no much larger clone; base qualities are not given. The sample originates from a study of T cell repertoires and leukemia-associated antigens (dated by TCRdb to the late 2010s). Regarding the research as a whole: Around 15 million effective reads were obtained overall, with each sample giving about 5.1 to 6.6 million read pairs and roughly 3 to 5.0 million effective reads. Using in vitro peptide stimulation of healthy T cells, the study sought to determine the antigen recognized by a TCR Vbeta21 clone earlier detected in CML patients. What the study reported, not specific to this receptor: The antigen specificity and function of the expanded clones were not directly tested and needed further investigation. Numbers of Vbeta genes (approximately 60), Jbeta genes (about 14), VDJ rearrangements and unique CDR3s did not differ significantly among the four groups.

CD3+ T cells were first rested overnight at more than 2 million cells/mL in RPMI 1640 without fetal bovine serum. CD3+ T cells were isolated from PBMCs with MACS immunomagnetic beads following the manufacturer's instructions. TRIzol reagent was used to extract total RNA from the cultured T cells. TCRbeta libraries were amplified from RNA by 5' rapid amplification of cDNA ends (5'RACE). Before sequencing, Qubit, an Agilent instrument, and quantitative PCR were used to check library concentration and integrity. Sequencing of qualified libraries was performed on Illumina HiSeq or MiSeq by a commercial service provider. On the authors' methods: TCR sequences in each sample were identified with MiXCR version 1.8.2. For a clone to be considered qualified, a CDR3 longer than four amino acids, an in-frame nucleotide length, and the absence of a stop codon were required. A read counted as effective if the read contained the complete CDR3 structure. RT-PCR with 24 Vbeta primers, GeneScan spectratyping, and Sanger sequencing were used to validate expanded clones. TCRdb's own reprocessing of the public reads used fastp at Q25 and MiXCR and kept productive beta chains. Each record represents a unique CDR3 protein, reported with the most common genes and DNA among its rows. TCRdb's processing, not the authors', yielded these V and J calls. For this sample the table gives roughly 10,000 distinct CDR3 sequences, of which about 43% were detected only once. Of the sample, approximately 57% falls within the top ten clones.

CDR1 and CDR2, looked up from the germline V gene (reference sequence), are DFQATT and SNEGSKA. V and J are trimmed by 6 bases and 3 bases, and the gene matches miss 10 bases of the junction. From cysteine to phenylalanine, the CDR3 is 16 amino acids long. CDR3 DNA only is kept here, 48 bases in frame from base 1. This TCR derives from a female donor in good health. Recombination joined TRBV20-1 with TRBJ2-7; TRBD2 fits 14 bases in the junction. Material for sequencing was CD3+ T cells sorted from blood and cultured. The CDR3 is CSAPPRTSGRNYEQYF. Read as DNA, the sequence is TGCAGTGCCCCTCCGCGGACTAGCGGGAGGAACTACGAGCAGTACTTC.